Each of the 22 T cell receptor beta chains below was sequenced from the same sample in a study of CD4 T cells in relation to SARS-CoV-2 and coronaviruses. Sequencing was performed with immunoSEQ multiplex PCR; in TCRdb, only in-frame clones are kept and a portion is missing. The sample yields under 20,000 clones, just under 80% seen once. Unexposed donor CD4+ T cells date from about 2011-2018, before the COVID-19 pandemic. CD4+ T cells were isolated from the cells after 10 days of culture. Their specific antigens are unknown. Sample: CD4+ T cells from PBMCs, cultured in vitro. All receptors derive from a human donor in good health.

The CDR3 reads CASSRQGATDTQYF. In nucleotides, the CDR3 is TGTGCCAGCAGTCGACAGGGGGCCACAGATACGCAGTATTTT. The genes are TRBV7-9 and TRBJ2-3; 10 nucleotides agree with TRBD1. Germline assignment: CDR1 SEHNR and CDR2 FQNEAQ (reference sequence). V was clipped by 6 bases and J by 2 bases; unmatched bases: 2. The length of the CDR3 is 14 residues. The whole variable domain, filled in from reference TRBV7-9 and TRBJ2-3, reads DTGVSQNPRHKITKRGQNVTFRCDPISEHNRLYWYRQTLGQGPEFLTYFQNEAQLEKSRLLSDRFSAERPKGSFSTLEIQRTEQGDSAMYLCASSRQGATDTQYFGPGTRLTVL.

The rearrangement uses TRBV6-6 and TRBJ2-1; 12 nucleotides agree with TRBD1. Germline V lookup: CDR1 MNHNY, CDR2 SVGAGI (reference sequence). V lost 6 bases to trimming and J lost 10 bases; unmatched junction nucleotides: 13. This CDR3 is 16 amino acids long. The CDR3 loop is CASRQPTGQGATEQFF. The DNA of the CDR3 is TGTGCCAGCAGACAACCGACGGGACAGGGGGCGACAGAGCAGTTCTTC.

The CDR3 nucleotides are TGTGCCAGCACCGCCGGGGGACCTGGCGCCAACGAGCAGTACTTC. It encodes CASTAGGPGANEQYF. The rearrangement joins TRBV11-2 to TRBJ2-7; TRBD2 is a possible D gene (6 bases). The CDR3 runs 15 residues. Trimming stripped 7 bases from V and 5 bases from J, with 21 bases between. Germline V lookup: CDR1 SGHAT, CDR2 FQNNGV.

J is TRBJ1-5 and V is TRBV3-1 (or the pseudogene TRBV3-2), with D perhaps TRBD1 (5 bases). The V gene's germline CDR1 is LGHDT and CDR2 YNNKEL (reference sequence). This CDR3 spans 14 amino acids. V was trimmed by 1 base and J by 9 bases, leaving 13 bases between them. The CDR3 is CASSQAPGRWPQHF. The CDR3 DNA reads as TGTGCCAGCAGCCAAGCACCGGGGCGATGGCCCCAGCATTTT.

In this sample, this clone turned up a few times. This chain links TRBV3-1 (or the pseudogene TRBV3-2) with TRBJ1-2, with D perhaps TRBD1 (6 bases). Per germline, CDR1 LGHDT and CDR2 YNNKEL (reference sequence). Trimming took 4 bases from V and 10 from J, leaving 13 bases between them. CDR3 length equals 12 residues. The CDR3: CASSPSTGLYTF. CDR3 coding DNA: TGTGCCAGCAGCCCTAGTACAGGGCTCTACACCTTC.

This clone was observed a single time. The chain recombines TRBV6-4 with TRBJ1-5; D is unresolved. CDR1 and CDR2 (germline): MRHNA, SNTAGT. The CDR3 totals 14 residues. V was trimmed by 0 bases and J by 3 bases, leaving 6 bases between them. The CDR3 DNA follows: TGTGCCAGCAGTGACTCGCCGGACAATCAGCCCCAGCATTTT. It translates to CASSDSPDNQPQHF.

The chain carries TRBV6-6 and TRBJ1-6, with no clear D. The CDR3 consists of 15 residues. CDR1 is MNHNY and CDR2 is SVGAGI in the germline V gene (reference sequence). The ends were cut back, 6 bases at V and 10 bases at J, with 19 bases in the middle. The CDR3 nucleotides read TGTGCCAGCAGCCGAGTTCGGGGAGCTGGCTCACCCCTCCACTTT. It yields the protein CASSRVRGAGSPLHF.

This clone was counted a single time. The chain joins TRBV11-2 to TRBJ2-2; 8 bases map to TRBD2. Germline CDR1 is SGHAT and CDR2 is FQNNGV. The J segment lost 0 bases and the V segment lost 5 bases, leaving 5 bases of the junction unmatched. This CDR3 is 16 amino acids long. This chain's CDR3 is CASSTGGGANTGELFF. The CDR3, as DNA: TGTGCCAGCAGCACCGGGGGGGGCGCGAACACCGGGGAGCTGTTTTTT.

The chain carries TRBV29-1 and TRBJ1-1; TRBD1 agrees at 7 bases. Germline trimming cut 6 bases from V and 5 bases from J; bases unmatched to any gene: 3. In germline, CDR1 is SQVTM, CDR2 ANQGSEA. The CDR3 sequence is 11 residues long. In DNA, the CDR3 is TGCAGCGTACAGACAGGGACTGAAGCTTTCTTT. As protein: CSVQTGTEAFF.

The chain joins TRBV7-9 to TRBJ2-7, with D possibly matching TRBD2 (6 bases). V dropped 1 base and J dropped 5 bases, with 12 bases sitting between them. Germline V gives CDR1 SEHNR, CDR2 FQNEAQ (reference sequence). The CDR3 consists of 14 residues. The CDR3 loop is CASSLGTKVHEQYF. The CDR3 DNA is TGTGCCAGCAGCTTAGGGACTAAAGTCCACGAGCAGTACTTC.

This chain joins TRBV6-5 and TRBJ2-1, with TRBD2 identical over 11 bases. The CDR3 spans 15 residues. The ends lost 6 bases at V and 6 bases at J; junction bases unmatched: 7. Germline CDR1 reads MNHEY; CDR2 reads SVGAGI. CDR3 nucleotide sequence: TGTGCCAGCAGACATATAGCGGGAGGGCCCAATGAGCAGTTCTTC. This encodes CASRHIAGGPNEQFF.

This clone has a single count. The J gene is TRBJ2-5, the V gene TRBV3-1 (or the pseudogene TRBV3-2); TRBD1 might be the D (6 bases). The CDR3 is 16 residues long. The germline CDR1 and CDR2 sequences are LGHDT and YNNKEL (reference sequence). The V and J ends lost 8 bases and 5 bases respectively, with 24 bases between them. The CDR3 sequence: CASLSSGVGVGETQYF. The CDR3 DNA sequence: TGTGCCAGCCTCTCCTCAGGGGTTGGAGTTGGCGAGACCCAGTACTTC.

Written as DNA, the CDR3 is TGTGCCAGCAGCTTGGCAGGCAGAGATGGCTACACCTTC. Protein product: CASSLAGRDGYTF. This chain joins TRBV5-4 and TRBJ1-2; D is ambiguous. Germline-derived CDR1 and CDR2 are SGHNT and YYREEE (reference sequence). V was trimmed by 0 bases and J by 6 bases, leaving 9 bases between them. This CDR3 contains 13 residues.

The chain couples TRBV28 to TRBJ2-3; D gene ambiguous. Germline V CDR1 and CDR2: MDHEN, SYDVKM. V was clipped by 1 base and J by 5 bases, with 4 bases between them. The CDR3 length is 12 residues. CDR3 sequence (DNA): TGTGCCAGCAGTTTATACGGAGATACGCAGTATTTT. Its protein product is CASSLYGDTQYF.

The chain has TRBV6-5 and TRBJ1-3; a weak D match, TRBD1 (5 bases). In germline, CDR1 is MNHEY, CDR2 SVGAGI. The V gene lost 6 bases and the J gene lost 4 bases, with 10 bases spanning the gap. This CDR3 has 13 residues. In DNA form, the CDR3 reads TGTGCCAGCAGACCAAACAGGGGAAACACCATATATTTT. It specifies CASRPNRGNTIYF.

The chain combines TRBV2 with TRBJ1-1; possibly TRBD1 for D (6 bases). The CDR3 extends over 13 amino acids. Per the germline V gene, CDR1 is SNHLY and CDR2 is FYNNEI. Trimming left V 7 bases short and J 4 bases short, with 13 bases between. The CDR3 DNA sequence: TGTGCCAGCAACAGGGATGGAGGCACTGAAGCTTTCTTT. Translated, it gives CASNRDGGTEAFF.

V is TRBV7-9 and J is TRBJ2-1; D uncertain. The length of the CDR3 is 14 residues. Germline CDR1 and CDR2: SEHNR and FQNEAQ (reference sequence). The V end lost 6 bases, the J end lost 6 bases, and 15 bases lay between the germline ends. The CDR3 spells CASSSGQSSNEQFF. The CDR3 bases are TGTGCCAGCAGTTCCGGGCAGTCAAGCAATGAGCAGTTCTTC.

This clone has only one observation. This chain uses TRBV5-1 with TRBJ1-1; D not certain. The CDR3 has 15 amino acids. The V end was cut by 4 bases, the J end by 4 bases, with 17 bases between. From germline, CDR1 is SGHRS and CDR2 YFSETQ. In DNA, the CDR3 is TGCGCCAGCAGCCCAGAGGGTTTTGGCGTCACTGAAGCTTTCTTT. It encodes CASSPEGFGVTEAFF.

V usage is TRBV3-1 (or the pseudogene TRBV3-2) and J usage is TRBJ1-1; D is unclear. Germline values: CDR1 LGHDT, CDR2 YNNKEL (reference sequence). Deletions cut 0 bases from V and 5 bases from J, with 7 bases between. The CDR3 length is 13 residues. CDR3 amino acids: CASSQDFWTEAFF. CDR3 nucleotide sequence: TGTGCCAGCAGCCAAGACTTTTGGACTGAAGCTTTCTTT.

The J gene is TRBJ1-2, the V gene TRBV19, with D perhaps TRBD1 (5 bases). This CDR3 is built from 14 residues. With 4 bases removed from V and 3 bases from J, the gap between germline ends came to 12 bases. Germline CDR1 reads LNHDA; CDR2 reads SQIVND (reference sequence). The CDR3 DNA reads as TGTGCCAGTAGTACCCGCCGGGGGGACTATGGCTACACCTTC. Translated, it gives CASSTRRGDYGYTF.

The V gene is TRBV14, the J gene TRBJ2-2, with TRBD2 as a possible D gene (6 bases). The CDR3 is 17 residues long. Germline V CDR1 and CDR2: SGHDN, FVKESK. Between the trimmed V and J ends, which lost 4 bases and 2 bases, there was a span of 17 bases. The CDR3 bases are TGTGCCAGCAGCCTCTCCAGAGCTAGCGATAACACCGGGGAGCTGTTTTTT. This translates into CASSLSRASDNTGELFF.

The rearrangement links TRBV30 to TRBJ1-3; D is possibly TRBD1 (6 bases). The CDR3 covers 16 residues. Trimming cost V 2 bases and J 4 bases, with 18 bases left between them. Germline values: CDR1 GTSNPN, CDR2 SVGIG (reference sequence). The CDR3 loop is CAWSNRQEGWGNTIYF. The CDR3 DNA sequence: TGTGCCTGGAGTAACCGACAGGAGGGATGGGGAAACACCATATATTTT.